This T cell receptor beta chain was found in a study of blood T cell repertoires in COVID-19. The method was immunoSEQ multiplex PCR; TCRdb's version includes in-frame clones alone and lacks a portion of them. Altogether some 200,000 clones are present, about 88% being singletons, with the ten largest covering under 3%. Trimming cost V 2 bases and J 7 bases, with 11 bases left between them. Germline CDR1 KGHDR, CDR2 SFDVKD. The CDR3 is made up of 14 amino acids. Recovered status in Cohort 3 required two negative PCRs, clearance, or symptom resolution. Sequences were obtained from PBMCs or T cells enriched from blood (not recorded which). The source of this sequence is a woman aged 25-40 years who had recovered from COVID-19. The gene calls are TRBV24-1 and TRBJ1-5; D unclear. In DNA form, the CDR3 reads TGTGCCACCAGTGATTCTTCCACGCGACAGCCCCAGCATTTT. This sequence encodes CATSDSSTRQPQHF.